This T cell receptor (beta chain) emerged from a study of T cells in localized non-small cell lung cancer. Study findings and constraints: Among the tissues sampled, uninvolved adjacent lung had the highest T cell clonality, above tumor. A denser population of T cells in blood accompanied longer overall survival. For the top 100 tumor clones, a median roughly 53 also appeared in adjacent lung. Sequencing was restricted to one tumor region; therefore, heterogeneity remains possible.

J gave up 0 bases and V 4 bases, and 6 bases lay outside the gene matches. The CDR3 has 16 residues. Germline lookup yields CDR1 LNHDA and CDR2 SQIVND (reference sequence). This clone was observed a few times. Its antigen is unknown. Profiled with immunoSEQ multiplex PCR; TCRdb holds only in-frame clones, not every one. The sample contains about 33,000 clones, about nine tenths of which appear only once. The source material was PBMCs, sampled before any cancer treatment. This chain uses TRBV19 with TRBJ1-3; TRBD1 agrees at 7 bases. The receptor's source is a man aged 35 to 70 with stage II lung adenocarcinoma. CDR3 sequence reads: CASSTTGQYSGNTIYF. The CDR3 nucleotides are TGTGCCAGTAGTACAACGGGACAGTACTCTGGAAACACCATATATTTT.